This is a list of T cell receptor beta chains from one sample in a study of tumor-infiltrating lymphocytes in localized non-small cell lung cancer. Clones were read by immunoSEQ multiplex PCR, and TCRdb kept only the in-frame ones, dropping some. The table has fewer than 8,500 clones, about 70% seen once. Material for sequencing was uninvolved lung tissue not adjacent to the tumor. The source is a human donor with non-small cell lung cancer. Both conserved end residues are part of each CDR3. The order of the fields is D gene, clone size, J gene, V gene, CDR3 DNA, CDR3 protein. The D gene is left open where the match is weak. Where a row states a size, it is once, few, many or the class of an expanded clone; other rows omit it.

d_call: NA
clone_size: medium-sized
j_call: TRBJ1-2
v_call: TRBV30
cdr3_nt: TGTGCCTGGAGTGTTCCTGGGGGAGATTCTCCCTATGGCTACACCTTC
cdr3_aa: CAWSVPGGDSPYGYTF

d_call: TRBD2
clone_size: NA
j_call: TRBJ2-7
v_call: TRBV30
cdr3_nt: TGTGCCTGGAGACTAGCGGGGGCCCACTCCTACGAGCAGTACTTC
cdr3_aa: CAWRLAGAHSYEQYF

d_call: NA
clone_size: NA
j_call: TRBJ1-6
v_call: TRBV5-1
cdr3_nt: TGCGCCAGCAGCTCGTGGATACGGTCGAGCTCCTATAATTCACCCCTCCACTTT
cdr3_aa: CASSSWIRSSSYNSPLHF

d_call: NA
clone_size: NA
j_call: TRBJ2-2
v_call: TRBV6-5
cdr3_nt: TGTGCCAGCGGTTTTTCGGGGGAAAGCACCGGGGAGCTGTTTTTT
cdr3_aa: CASGFSGESTGELFF

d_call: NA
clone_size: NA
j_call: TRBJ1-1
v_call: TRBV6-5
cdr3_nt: TGTGCCAGCAGTTACTCGAGTGGGGGCCCGAGTGCTGAAGCTTTCTTT
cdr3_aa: CASSYSSGGPSAEAFF

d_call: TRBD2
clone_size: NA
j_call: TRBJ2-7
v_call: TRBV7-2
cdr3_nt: TGTGCCAGCAGCTTAAGCGGGGGAGGCGAGCAGTACTTC
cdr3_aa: CASSLSGGGEQYF

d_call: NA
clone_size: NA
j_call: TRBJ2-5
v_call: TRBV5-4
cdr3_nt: TGTGCCAGCAGCCCCGGGACCGTCTCGGAGACCCAGTACTTC
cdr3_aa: CASSPGTVSETQYF

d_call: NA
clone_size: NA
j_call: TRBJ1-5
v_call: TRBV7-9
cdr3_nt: TGTGCCAGCAGCTCGCCACTTGGGCAGCCCCAGCATTTT
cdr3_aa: CASSSPLGQPQHF

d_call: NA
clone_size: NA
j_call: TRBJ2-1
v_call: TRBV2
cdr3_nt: TGTGCCAGCAGTGAACGGCAAGGGAATGAGCAGTTCTTC
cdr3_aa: CASSERQGNEQFF

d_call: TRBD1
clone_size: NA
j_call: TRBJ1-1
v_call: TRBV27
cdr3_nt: TGTGCCAGCAGTTTCCTACAGGGGGCCCCCACTGAAGCTTTCTTT
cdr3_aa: CASSFLQGAPTEAFF

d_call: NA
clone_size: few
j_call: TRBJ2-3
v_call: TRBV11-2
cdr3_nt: TGTGCCAGCAGCTTATCCCGCCTTTCTAGCACAGATACGCAGTATTTT
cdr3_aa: CASSLSRLSSTDTQYF

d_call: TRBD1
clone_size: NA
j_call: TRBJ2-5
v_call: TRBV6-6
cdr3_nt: TGTGCCAGCAGTTCCCCGCCGCAGGGGGAGCAGTACTTC
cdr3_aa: CASSSPPQGEQYF

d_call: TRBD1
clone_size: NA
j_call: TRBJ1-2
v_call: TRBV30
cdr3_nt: TGTGCCTGGAGTGCCCTGACAGGGGGTTACTATGGCTACACCTTC
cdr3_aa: CAWSALTGGYYGYTF

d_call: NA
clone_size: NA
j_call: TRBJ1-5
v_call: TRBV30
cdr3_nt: TGTGCCTGGAGTTCCGGCGGCAATCAGCCCCAGCATTTT
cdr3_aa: CAWSSGGNQPQHF

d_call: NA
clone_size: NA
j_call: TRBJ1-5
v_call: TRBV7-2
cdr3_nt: TGTGCCAGCAGCTCCGAACCGGGGGGCTGGCAGCCCCAGCATTTT
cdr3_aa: CASSSEPGGWQPQHF

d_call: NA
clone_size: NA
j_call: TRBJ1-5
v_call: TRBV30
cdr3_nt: TGTGCCTGGTCAGGGTCCGCAAATCAGCCCCAGCATTTT
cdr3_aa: CAWSGSANQPQHF

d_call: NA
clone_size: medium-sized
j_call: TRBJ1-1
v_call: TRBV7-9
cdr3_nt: TGTGCCAGCAGCTTACTTTCTGGACCGAACACTGAAGCTTTCTTT
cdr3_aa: CASSLLSGPNTEAFF

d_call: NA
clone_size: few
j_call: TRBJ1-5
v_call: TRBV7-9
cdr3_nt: TGTGCCAGCAGCGATCAGGGAGGCTTAGACGATCAGCCCCAGCATTTT
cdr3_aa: CASSDQGGLDDQPQHF

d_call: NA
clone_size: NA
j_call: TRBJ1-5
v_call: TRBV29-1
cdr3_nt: TGCAGCGTTCTCACTGGGGGAGTGTCAGCCCAGCATTTT
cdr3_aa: CSVLTGGVSAQHF

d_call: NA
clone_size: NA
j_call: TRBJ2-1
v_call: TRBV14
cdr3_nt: TGTGCCAGCAAGAAGGCCCCCGCGGATCTTGAGCAGTTCTTC
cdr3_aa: CASKKAPADLEQFF

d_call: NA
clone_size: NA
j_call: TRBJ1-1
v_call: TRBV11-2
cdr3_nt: TGTGCCAGCAGCCCTACACAGAACACTGAAGCTTTCTTT
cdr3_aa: CASSPTQNTEAFF

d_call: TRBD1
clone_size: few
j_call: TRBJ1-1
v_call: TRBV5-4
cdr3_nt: TGTGCCAGCAGCGCGACAGGGTCTGAAGCTTTCTTT
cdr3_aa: CASSATGSEAFF

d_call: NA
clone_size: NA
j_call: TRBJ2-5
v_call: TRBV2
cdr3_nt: TGTGCCAGCAGCTCGGGGGAGACCCAGTACTTC
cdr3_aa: CASSSGETQYF

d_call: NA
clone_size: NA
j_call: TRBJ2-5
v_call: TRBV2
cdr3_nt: TGTGCCAGCAGTCTAGCGAGGGGTGAGACCCAGTACTTC
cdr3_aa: CASSLARGETQYF

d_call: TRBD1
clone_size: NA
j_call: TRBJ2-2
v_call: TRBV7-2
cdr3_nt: TGTGCCAGCAGCTTAGTAGGGGGCGGTAACACCGGGGAGCTGTTTTTT
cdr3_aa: CASSLVGGGNTGELFF

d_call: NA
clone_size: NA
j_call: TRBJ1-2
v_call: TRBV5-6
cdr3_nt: TGTGCCAGCAGCTCTCGGGACACCTACTATGGCTACACCTTC
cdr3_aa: CASSSRDTYYGYTF

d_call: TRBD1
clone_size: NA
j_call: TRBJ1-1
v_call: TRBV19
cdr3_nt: TGTGCCAGAAAACTCCCCGGGACAGGGAAGAACACTGAAGCTTTCTTT
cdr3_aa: CARKLPGTGKNTEAFF

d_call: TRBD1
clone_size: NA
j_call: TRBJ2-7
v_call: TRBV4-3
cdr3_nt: TGCGCCAGCAGCCAAGGGTATGAGACAGGGGGCTCCTACGAGCAGTACTTC
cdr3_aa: CASSQGYETGGSYEQYF

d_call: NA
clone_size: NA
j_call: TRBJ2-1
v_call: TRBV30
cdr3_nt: TGTGCCTGGAGTGGGACAGCGTTTCGCTCCTACAATGAGCAGTTCTTC
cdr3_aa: CAWSGTAFRSYNEQFF

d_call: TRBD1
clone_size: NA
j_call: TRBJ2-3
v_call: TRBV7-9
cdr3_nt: TGTGCCAGCAGCGAGAACACAAGGACAGGGAACACAGATACGCAGTATTTT
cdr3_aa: CASSENTRTGNTDTQYF

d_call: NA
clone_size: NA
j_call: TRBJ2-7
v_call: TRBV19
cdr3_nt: TGTGCCAGTAGTATCGGACGGTTGGAAAGCTACGAGCAGTACTTC
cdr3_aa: CASSIGRLESYEQYF

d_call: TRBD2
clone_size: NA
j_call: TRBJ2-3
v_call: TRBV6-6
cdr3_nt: TGTGCCAGCAGTACCCTTGGGGGGGTCACAGATACGCAGTATTTT
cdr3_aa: CASSTLGGVTDTQYF

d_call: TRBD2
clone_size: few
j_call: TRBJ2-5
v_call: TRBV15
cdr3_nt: TGTGCCACCAGCAGAGGAAGACTAGCGGGGTCCCAAGAGACCCAGTACTTC
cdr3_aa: CATSRGRLAGSQETQYF

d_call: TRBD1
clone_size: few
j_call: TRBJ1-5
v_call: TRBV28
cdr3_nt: TGTGCCAGCAGTAAAGGGACAGGGTATCAGCCCCAGCATTTT
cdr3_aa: CASSKGTGYQPQHF

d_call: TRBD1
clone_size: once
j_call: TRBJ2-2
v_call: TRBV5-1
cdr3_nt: TGCGCCAGCAAGGACAGGACGAACACCGGGGAGCTGTTTTTT
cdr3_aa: CASKDRTNTGELFF

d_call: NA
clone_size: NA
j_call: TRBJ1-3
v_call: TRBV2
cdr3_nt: TGTGCCAGCAGTGTCACAGGGACTGGAAACACCATATATTTT
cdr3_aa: CASSVTGTGNTIYF

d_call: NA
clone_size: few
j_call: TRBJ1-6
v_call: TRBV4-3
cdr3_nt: TGCGCCAGCAGCTCCGGGAACTCTTCACCCCTCCACTTT
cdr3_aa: CASSSGNSSPLHF

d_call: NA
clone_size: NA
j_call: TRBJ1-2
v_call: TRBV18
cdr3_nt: TGTGCCAGCTCACCGAAGGCCCGGGACAACTATGGCTACACCTTC
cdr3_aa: CASSPKARDNYGYTF

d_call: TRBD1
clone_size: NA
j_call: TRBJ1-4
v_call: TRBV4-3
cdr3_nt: TGCGCCAGCAGCCAAGTCAGACAGGGGCAAAAACTGTTTTTT
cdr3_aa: CASSQVRQGQKLFF

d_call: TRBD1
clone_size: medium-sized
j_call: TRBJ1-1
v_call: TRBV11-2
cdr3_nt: TGTGCCAGCAGCCTGGGACAGGGCTCCACTGAAGCTTTCTTT
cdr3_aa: CASSLGQGSTEAFF

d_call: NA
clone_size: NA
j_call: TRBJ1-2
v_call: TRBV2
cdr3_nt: TGTGCCAGCAGTGAACAGGGCGGTAGCTATGGCTACACCTTC
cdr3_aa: CASSEQGGSYGYTF

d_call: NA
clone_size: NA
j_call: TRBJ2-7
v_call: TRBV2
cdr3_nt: TGTGCCAGCAGCCCGCGACGGAACGAGCAGTACTTC
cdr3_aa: CASSPRRNEQYF

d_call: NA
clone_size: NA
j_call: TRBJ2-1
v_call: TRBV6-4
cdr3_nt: TGTGCCAGCAGTGACTTGGCGGGCGGAGAGCAGTTCTTC
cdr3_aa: CASSDLAGGEQFF

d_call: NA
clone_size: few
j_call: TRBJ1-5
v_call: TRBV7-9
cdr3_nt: TGTGCCAGCAGCTTAGGGGGAGGAGACCCAAAGGGACCCCAGCATTTT
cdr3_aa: CASSLGGGDPKGPQHF

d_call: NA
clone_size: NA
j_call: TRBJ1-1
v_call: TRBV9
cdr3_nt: TGTGCCAGCAGCGTAGCGGTCTTGGACACTGAAGCTTTCTTT
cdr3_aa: CASSVAVLDTEAFF

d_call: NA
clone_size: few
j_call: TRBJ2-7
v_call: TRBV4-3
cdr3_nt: TGCGCCAGCAGCCAAGAGCTGAAAGGGCGCGAGCAGTACTTC
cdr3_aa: CASSQELKGREQYF

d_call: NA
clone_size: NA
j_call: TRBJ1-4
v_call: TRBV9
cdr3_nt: TGTGCCAGCAGCGTAGGAGAGGGCGACGAAAAACTGTTTTTT
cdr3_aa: CASSVGEGDEKLFF

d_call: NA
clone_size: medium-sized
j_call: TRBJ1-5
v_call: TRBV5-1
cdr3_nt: TGCGCCAGCAGCCCTGACAATAGCAATCAGCCCCAGCATTTT
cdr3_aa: CASSPDNSNQPQHF

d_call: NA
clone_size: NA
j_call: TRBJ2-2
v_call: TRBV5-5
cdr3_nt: TGTGCCAGCAGCTTGTCGGGGCGTCGGACCGGGGAGCTGTTTTTT
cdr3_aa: CASSLSGRRTGELFF

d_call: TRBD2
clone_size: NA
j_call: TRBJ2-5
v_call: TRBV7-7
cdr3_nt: TGTGCTAGCGGGCCTAGCGGGGGGGCAGAGACCCAGTACTTC
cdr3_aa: CASGPSGGAETQYF

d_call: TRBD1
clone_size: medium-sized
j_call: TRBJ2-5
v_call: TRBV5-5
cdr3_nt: TGTGCCAGCAGCTTGGTACTGGGACAGAGTCGGGAGACCCAGTACTTC
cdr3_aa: CASSLVLGQSRETQYF

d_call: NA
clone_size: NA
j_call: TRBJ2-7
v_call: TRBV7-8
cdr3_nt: TGTGCCAGCAGCCCTGGGGGGGCTAGCGCGTCCTACGAGCAGTACTTC
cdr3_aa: CASSPGGASASYEQYF